The T cell receptor beta chain under discussion was sequenced for a study of T-cell memory formation after mild COVID-19. Each CDR3 protein is one row after TCRdb ran MiXCR on the 5' RACE reads. The data hold about 200,000 distinct CDR3 sequences, with 16% observed a single time. This clonotype was observed many times. CDR1 and CDR2 (germline): LGHDT, YNNKEL (reference sequence). The V gene end was trimmed by 4 bases and the J gene end by 5 bases; junction bases not matched to a gene: 7. The CDR3 consists of 15 residues. This clonotype was sampled from an adult woman who had mild COVID-19 (a few samples of this study predate the infection). Cell type and time point are not known. The sequenced material came from PBMCs or a T cell subset sorted from them (not recorded which). The chain is built from TRBV3-1 and TRBJ2-2; 7 positions match TRBD2. The CDR3 DNA follows: TGTGCCAGCAGCCCGCTGGGCGGGGGAACCGGGGAGCTGTTTTTT. Translation gives CASSPLGGGTGELFF.